This TCR beta chain is from a study of T cells in Graves' hyperthyroidism and ophthalmopathy. Overall study results and limits: Before onset, ophthalmopathy was predicted by the model a median roughly 6.8 months earlier.

At least ten counts were recorded for this clonotype. The target antigen is unknown. Per the germline V gene, CDR1 is DFQATT and CDR2 is SNEGSKA (reference sequence). The CDR3 runs to 14 residues. V was clipped by 1 base and J by 1 base, with 10 bases between them. Amplification yielded TCR beta CDR3 regions, with RNA transcripts as the source. First-round RT-PCR of the TCR CDR3 relied on the HTBI primer set. TCRdb re-called the multiplex PCR reads through MiXCR, storing one row per CDR3 protein. The table shows roughly 300,000 distinct CDR3 sequences, with 25% to 30% occurring only once. The rearrangement links TRBV20-1 to TRBJ1-2; TRBD1 might be the D (6 bases). What was sequenced was blood. This clonotype originated in a man aged 35-49 years with Graves' hyperthyroidism that later progressed to Graves' ophthalmopathy. CDR3 nucleotide sequence: TGCAGTGCTAGAGGGGGGCGAGATAACTATGGCTACACCTTC. Its protein product is CSARGGRDNYGYTF.